This T cell receptor beta chain was sequenced during a study of CD4 T cells in relation to SARS-CoV-2 and coronaviruses. Study information: ViraFEST: approximately 10-day antigen culture of PBMCs, then TCR beta CDR3 sequencing. Negative control cultures got HIV-1 Nef peptides or no peptide.

CD4+ T cells from unexposed donors were obtained before the COVID-19 pandemic (2011-2018). Isolation of CD4+ T cells took place after 10 days in culture. Sequencing used immunoSEQ multiplex PCR; TCRdb keeps in-frame clones, though not all of them. The repertoire holds under 20,000 clones, with about four fifths as singletons. There are a few counts of this clone. Its antigen is still unknown. V dropped 5 bases and J dropped 8; count of bases not matched to a gene: 8. Germline CDR1 reads KGHSH; CDR2 reads LQKENI. The CDR3 is made up of 13 amino acids. Sequencing input: CD4+ T cells from PBMCs, cultured in vitro. This TCR was recovered from a human donor in good health. This chain joins TRBV18 and TRBJ1-2; 7 bases align to TRBD1. CDR3 amino acids: CASSSDRARGYTF. The CDR3 region has the DNA TGTGCCAGCTCATCAGACAGGGCTAGAGGCTACACCTTC.